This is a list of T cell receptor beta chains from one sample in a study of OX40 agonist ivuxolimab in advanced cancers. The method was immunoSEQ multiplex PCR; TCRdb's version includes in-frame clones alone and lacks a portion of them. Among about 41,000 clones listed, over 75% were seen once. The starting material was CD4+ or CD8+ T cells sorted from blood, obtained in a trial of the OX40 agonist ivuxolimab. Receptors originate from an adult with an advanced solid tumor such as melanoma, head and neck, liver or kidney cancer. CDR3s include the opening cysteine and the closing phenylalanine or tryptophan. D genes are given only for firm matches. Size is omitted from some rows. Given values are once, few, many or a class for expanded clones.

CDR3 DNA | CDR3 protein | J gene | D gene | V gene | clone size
TGCAGCGTTGGGCCAACCCCCGGGACAGACTATGGCTACACCTTC | CSVGPTPGTDYGYTF | TRBJ1-2 | TRBD1 | TRBV29-1 | NA
TGTGCCAGCAGACTAGCGGGGGGCGGCACAGATACGCAGTATTTT | CASRLAGGGTDTQYF | TRBJ2-3 | TRBD2 | TRBV6-5 | NA
TGTGCCAGCAGCGCCCCTAGCGGGAGGGAGACCCAGTACTTC | CASSAPSGRETQYF | TRBJ2-5 | TRBD2 | TRBV7-2 | NA
TGCGCCAGCAGCCAAGAGGCTAGCCACTCCTACAATGAGCAGTTCTTC | CASSQEASHSYNEQFF | TRBJ2-1 | NA | TRBV4-3 | NA
TGTGCCAGCAGTGGGACAGGGAGGAACACTGAAGCTTTCTTT | CASSGTGRNTEAFF | TRBJ1-1 | TRBD1 | TRBV2 | NA
TGTGCCAGCAGCCTATTGGGACCCCTATTATCCTATGGCTACACCTTC | CASSLLGPLLSYGYTF | TRBJ1-2 | NA | TRBV6-6 | NA
TGTGCCAGCTCACCAAAGGCCAGTTCGAACACTGAAGCTTTCTTT | CASSPKASSNTEAFF | TRBJ1-1 | NA | TRBV18 | once
TGTGCCAGCAGCCCCGTTGCCGCCACCGGGGAGCTGTTTTTT | CASSPVAATGELFF | TRBJ2-2 | NA | TRBV7-2 | NA
TGTGCCAGCAGCCCCCGTAGGGGGGGACAGGGAGTAGATGGCTACACCTTC | CASSPRRGGQGVDGYTF | TRBJ1-2 | TRBD1 | TRBV7-2 | few
TGTGCCAGCAGTTTAAGAGGGGAAGCTTTCTTT | CASSLRGEAFF | TRBJ1-1 | NA | TRBV28 | NA
TGTGCCAGCACCCAAAACGGGATAGGGGCTGAAGCTTTCTTT | CASTQNGIGAEAFF | TRBJ1-1 | NA | TRBV7-9 | NA
TGTGCCAGCAGCTTCACAGGGGCGGGCACTGAAGCTTTCTTT | CASSFTGAGTEAFF | TRBJ1-1 | TRBD1 | TRBV7-9 | NA
TGTGCCAGCAGCTTAGGGACTCTGGCAGGGTCGGGAGAGACCCAGTACTTC | CASSLGTLAGSGETQYF | TRBJ2-5 | NA | TRBV7-2 | once
TGTGCCATCAGTGCCAGAACCGGGGAGCTGTTTTTT | CAISARTGELFF | TRBJ2-2 | NA | TRBV10-3 | NA
TGTGCCAGCAGCTTACAATGGGGGGATGAGCAGTTCTTC | CASSLQWGDEQFF | TRBJ2-1 | NA | TRBV7-9 | few
TGCAGCGTTCGGAAGGGCGGAACGTACTTATACAATGAGCAGTTCTTC | CSVRKGGTYLYNEQFF | TRBJ2-1 | NA | TRBV29-1 | NA
TGTGCCAGCTCACCAGAGGTGAGCAATCAGCCCCAGCATTTT | CASSPEVSNQPQHF | TRBJ1-5 | NA | TRBV18 | NA
TGCGCCAGCAGCCAAGATCCCCCGGGACTAGTAACCGGTGAGCAGTTCTTC | CASSQDPPGLVTGEQFF | TRBJ2-1 | TRBD2 | TRBV4-3 | NA
TGTGCCAGCAGAACAGGGGGCGATGAGCAGTTCTTC | CASRTGGDEQFF | TRBJ2-1 | TRBD1 | TRBV6-5 | once
TGTGCCAGCAGCACAATGAGTGGCATGCAGCCCCAGCATTTT | CASSTMSGMQPQHF | TRBJ1-5 | NA | TRBV6-6 | NA
TGTGCCAGCAGTTTGTCCGGGGGCTATGGCTACACCTTC | CASSLSGGYGYTF | TRBJ1-2 | NA | TRBV28 | once
TGTGCCAGCAGCCAGCCTCTCCGCGGGAGTCGGATTTACGAGCAGTACTTC | CASSQPLRGSRIYEQYF | TRBJ2-7 | TRBD2 | TRBV4-2 | NA
TGTGCCAGCAGTACGGGATTCCAAGGCGTTGGGAAGACCCAGTACTTC | CASSTGFQGVGKTQYF | TRBJ2-5 | NA | TRBV7-9 | few
TGTGCCAGCAGCTCTCACAATGAGCAGTTCTTC | CASSSHNEQFF | TRBJ2-1 | NA | TRBV6-1 | NA
TGTGCCAGCAGCCCCTTTAGCGGGAGGGTGGGCACCGGGGAGCTGTTTTTT | CASSPFSGRVGTGELFF | TRBJ2-2 | TRBD2 | TRBV7-2 | NA
TGTGCCAGCAGTACGGGAGGGCCGTTAAATGAGCAGTTCTTC | CASSTGGPLNEQFF | TRBJ2-1 | TRBD2 | TRBV11-2 | NA
TGTGCCAGCAGCAGGGAAACCAGGGGGGGCTATGGCTACACCTTC | CASSRETRGGYGYTF | TRBJ1-2 | TRBD1 | TRBV6-5 | NA
TGCAGCGCTGAGGTCCCGACAGATACGCAGTATTTT | CSAEVPTDTQYF | TRBJ2-3 | NA | TRBV29-1 | few
TGTGCCAGCAGCGGGACGGGCACTGAAGCTTTCTTT | CASSGTGTEAFF | TRBJ1-1 | NA | TRBV5-6 | medium-sized
TGTGCCAGCAGCTTAGCGCCTTCCCACGAGCAGTACTTC | CASSLAPSHEQYF | TRBJ2-7 | NA | TRBV7-8 | NA
TGCAGCGGTTCAATATGGCAGGGTGAGGCCAAATCAGCCCAGCATTTT | CSGSIWQGEAKSAQHF | TRBJ1-5 | NA | TRBV29-1 | NA
TGTGCCAGCAGTCAGCGGACAGGCGCCAATCAGCCCCAGCATTTT | CASSQRTGANQPQHF | TRBJ1-5 | TRBD1 | TRBV6-5 | NA
TGTGCCAGCAGTTTTGCAGACAGGGCGCTTGAAGGCGAGCAGTACTTC | CASSFADRALEGEQYF | TRBJ2-7 | TRBD1 | TRBV28 | NA
TGTGCCAGCTCTCCCGGACTAGCGGGAGGGGTTGAGCAGTTCTTC | CASSPGLAGGVEQFF | TRBJ2-1 | TRBD2 | TRBV18 | NA
TGTGCCAGCAGCTTTAGACGGGGACAAATATACGAGCAGTACTTC | CASSFRRGQIYEQYF | TRBJ2-7 | NA | TRBV11-2 | NA
TGTGCCAGCAGTTCCAGCGGGAGGCCCTCCTACGAGCAGTACTTC | CASSSSGRPSYEQYF | TRBJ2-7 | TRBD2 | TRBV28 | NA
TGTGCCAGAAGCTTAGAGGGAGAGCTCGGATACGAGCAGTACTTC | CARSLEGELGYEQYF | TRBJ2-7 | NA | TRBV7-5 | NA